This entry features one TCR beta chain sequence. The germline CDR1 and CDR2 sequences are SGDLS and YYNGEE. Between the trimmed V and J ends, which lost 6 bases and 0 bases, there was a span of 16 bases. This CDR3 has 17 amino acids. This sample is part of a study of blood T cell repertoires in COVID-19. Study as a whole: Sites across the United States, Italy and Spain contributed samples from acute and convalescent COVID-19.

Repertoires were generated with immunoSEQ multiplex PCR, while TCRdb's copy carries only in-frame clones and drops some. The table shows 140,000 to 150,000 clones, with 84% occurring only once. The sequence derives from a woman aged 45-65 years with acute COVID-19. Sequencing input: PBMCs or T cells enriched from blood (not recorded which). The chain couples TRBV9 to TRBJ2-6; D is possibly TRBD1 (6 bases). For the CDR3, the DNA is TGTGCCAGCACCTACGGGACACCCACCTCTGGGGCCAACGTCCTGACTTTC. This codes for CASTYGTPTSGANVLTF. Looking up the rest from reference TRBV9 and TRBJ2-6 gives the full variable domain: DSGVTQTPKHLITATGQRVTLRCSPRSGDLSVYWYQQSLDQGLQFLIQYYNGEERAKGNILERFSAQQFPDLHSELNLSSLELGDSALYFCASTYGTPTSGANVLTFGAGSRLTVL.